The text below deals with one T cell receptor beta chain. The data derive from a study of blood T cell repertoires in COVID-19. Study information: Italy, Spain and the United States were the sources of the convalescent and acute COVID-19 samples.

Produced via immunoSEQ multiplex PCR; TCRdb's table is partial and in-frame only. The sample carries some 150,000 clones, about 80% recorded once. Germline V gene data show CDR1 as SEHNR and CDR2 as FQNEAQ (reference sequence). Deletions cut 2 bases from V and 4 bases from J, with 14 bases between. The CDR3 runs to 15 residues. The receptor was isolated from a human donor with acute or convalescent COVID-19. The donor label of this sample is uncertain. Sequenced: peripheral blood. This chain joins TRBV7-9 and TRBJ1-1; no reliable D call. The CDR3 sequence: CASSLREGAFTEAFF. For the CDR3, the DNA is TGTGCCAGCAGCTTAAGGGAGGGTGCATTCACTGAAGCTTTCTTT.